The text below deals with one T cell receptor beta chain. Its antigen remains unknown. No conserved phenylalanine or tryptophan is present at the end of the CDR3, so a read error is the likely explanation. V was shortened by 0 bases and J by 7 bases, with 19 bases between the two germline ends. CDR1 is LGHNA and CDR2 is YNFKEQ in the germline V gene. The CDR3 consists of 17 residues. Study-wide findings and caveats: Larger-cohort validation covered only one TCR beta V-J rearrangement. Greatest tumor Treg TCR overlap was with tumor naive CD4+ cells. In terms of TCR gene usage, tumor memory CD4+ T cells clustered together with blood and lymph node memory CD4+ cells, as well as with lymph node naive CD4+ cells.

The sorted Tregs were CD4+CD25+CD127-/low cells. Constant-region reverse primers amplified full-length variable regions, followed by semi-nested Nested Universal Primer A PCR. One entry per CDR3 protein results from TCRdb running MiXCR on the 5' RACE reads. The sample shows approximately 11,000 distinct CDR3 sequences, 17% of them seen only once. This sequence joins TRBV4-2 and TRBJ1-5, with a tentative D call TRBD1 (6 bases). The sample was Tregs sorted from a lymph node. The TCR originated in a female donor with breast cancer. CDR3 loop: CASSQDADRGARQPQHV. The DNA of the CDR3 is TGTGCCAGCAGCCAAGATGCCGACCGGGGGGCAAGGCAGCCCCAGCATGTT.